Listed below are T cell receptor beta chains from one sample, sequenced in a study of blood T cell repertoires in COVID-19. The repertoire was sequenced with immunoSEQ multiplex PCR; TCRdb's copy has only in-frame clones and lacks some. Among about 240,000 clones listed, 87% were seen once. Sequenced sample: peripheral blood. These receptors originate from a man aged 55-75 years who had recovered from COVID-19. The CDR3 runs from the conserved cysteine through the conserved F or W. Fields, in order: clone size, J gene, V gene, D gene, CDR3 DNA, CDR3 protein. The D gene is left open where the match is weak. Rows may omit the clone size; those that give it use once, few, many or a size class.

>.|TRBJ2-2|TRBV12-2|.
TGTGCAAGTCGCTTAGCGCGGGGTCAGGGGAACACCGGGGAGCTGTTTTTT
CASRLARGQGNTGELFF
>.|TRBJ1-6|TRBV28|.
TGTGCCAGCAGTTATCGCAGGGAGGGTTCACCCCTCCACTTT
CASSYRREGSPLHF
>.|TRBJ2-3|TRBV2|TRBD1
TGTGCCAGCAGTAGGGACAGGGTACCAGATACGCAGTATTTT
CASSRDRVPDTQYF
>.|TRBJ1-5|TRBV9|.
TGTGCCAGCAGCGTAGAGTTGCAGGATTATAGCAATCAGCCCCAGCATTTT
CASSVELQDYSNQPQHF
>.|TRBJ2-7|TRBV28|TRBD1
TGTGCCAGCAGCGCCACAGGGGGTATTTCCTACGAGCAGTACTTC
CASSATGGISYEQYF
>.|TRBJ1-5|TRBV6-5|.
TGTGCCAGCACGAGGGGGAGCAATCAGCCCCAGCATTTT
CASTRGSNQPQHF
>.|TRBJ2-3|TRBV6-6|TRBD1
TGTGCCAGCACCCGACAGGGTACAGATACGCAGTATTTT
CASTRQGTDTQYF
>.|TRBJ2-6|TRBV6-5|.
TGTGCCAGCATTGGAGCTGGGGCCAACGTCCTGACTTTC
CASIGAGANVLTF
>.|TRBJ1-1|TRBV5-6|.
TGTGCCAGCAGCGGGGCCAAAACACTACAGGGACTGAACACTGAAGCTTTCTTT
CASSGAKTLQGLNTEAFF
>.|TRBJ1-2|TRBV6-1|.
TGTGCCAGCAGTGACCCATACGACAGGTCCGGCTATGGCTACACCTTC
CASSDPYDRSGYGYTF
>.|TRBJ2-5|TRBV18|.
TGTGCCAGCTCACCACCGGGACTCTCGTTAGAGACCCAGTACTTC
CASSPPGLSLETQYF
>few|TRBJ1-5|TRBV27|.
TGTGCCAGCAGTTCCCTTGACACCCGCAATCAGCCCCAGCATTTT
CASSSLDTRNQPQHF
>.|TRBJ2-5|TRBV2|TRBD2
TGTGCCAGCAGGCAAAGGGACTATCAAGAGACCCAGTACTTC
CASRQRDYQETQYF
>.|TRBJ1-5|TRBV19|.
TGTGCCAGTAGTGTCACCGGGACACCGGCCTTCCAGCATTTT
CASSVTGTPAFQHF
>.|TRBJ2-1|TRBV29-1|.
TGCAGCGTTGAAACAGAGAATGAGCAGTTCTTC
CSVETENEQFF
>.|TRBJ1-1|TRBV5-4|.
TGTGCCAGCAGCTTGGAGGTGGGGGCAGTGAACACTGAAGCTTTCTTT
CASSLEVGAVNTEAFF
>.|TRBJ2-5|TRBV24-1|TRBD1
TGTGCCACCAGTGATCAGACAGGGGGCCTGGCGACCCAGTACTTC
CATSDQTGGLATQYF
>.|TRBJ2-3|TRBV28|TRBD2
TGTGCCAGCAGTCGTACTAGCGGGGGGGAAGATACGCAGTATTTT
CASSRTSGGEDTQYF
>.|TRBJ2-7|TRBV28|TRBD1
TGTGCCAGCAGCTTCGGACGGGGACAGGGCTATAGCGAGCAGTACTTC
CASSFGRGQGYSEQYF
>once|TRBJ2-1|TRBV24-1|TRBD1
TGTGCCACCAGTACCCTGGGCAGGGGGAGCATCAATGAGCAGTTCTTC
CATSTLGRGSINEQFF
>.|TRBJ2-2|TRBV7-9|TRBD1
TGTGCCAGCAGCCTGGACCATAACAGGGGTAGATCCGGGGAGCTGTTTTTT
CASSLDHNRGRSGELFF
>.|TRBJ1-6|TRBV6-1|.
TGTGCCAGCAGTGAAGGGACAGTAATCTTGTCGAATTCACCCCTCCACTTT
CASSEGTVILSNSPLHF
>.|TRBJ2-4|TRBV5-1|.
TGCGCCAGCAGCTTGGTGTACGGCAGAGGAAACATTCAGTACTTC
CASSLVYGRGNIQYF
>.|TRBJ2-7|TRBV6-5|TRBD1
TGTGCCAGCAAAATACTGGGGACAGGGGCCTACGAGCAGTACTTC
CASKILGTGAYEQYF
>.|TRBJ1-2|TRBV7-9|TRBD1
TGTGCCAGCAGCTTAGTCGGGACAGAAGACTATGGCTACACCTTC
CASSLVGTEDYGYTF
>.|TRBJ1-6|TRBV20-1|TRBD1
TGCAGTGCTATTGACAGGGGGCGTTCACCCCTCCACTTT
CSAIDRGRSPLHF
>.|TRBJ2-1|TRBV5-1|.
TGCGCCAGCAGCTTGCCGGGAATCGATGAGCAGTTCTTC
CASSLPGIDEQFF
>.|TRBJ1-5|TRBV7-8|.
TGTGCCAGCAGCTTAGATGGTCGGTCATATAGCAATCAGCCCCAGCATTTT
CASSLDGRSYSNQPQHF
>.|TRBJ1-2|TRBV30|.
TGTGCCTGGACCAGGCTTAACTATGGCTACACCTTC
CAWTRLNYGYTF
>.|TRBJ2-3|TRBV30|.
TGTGCCTGGAGTGCGGCGGAGACTAGCACAGATACGCAGTATTTT
CAWSAAETSTDTQYF
>.|TRBJ1-5|TRBV6-1|.
TGTGCCAGCAGTGAAGATGGCAGGGGCTTTCCAGGGCCCCAGCATTTT
CASSEDGRGFPGPQHF
>few|TRBJ2-3|TRBV10-2|TRBD1
TGCGCCAGCCGCCGGGACAGGGGACCAGATACGCAGTATTTT
CASRRDRGPDTQYF
>few|TRBJ2-2|TRBV6-5|TRBD1
TGTGCCAGCAGGCCGGGACAGGGCGGCGGGGAGCTGTTTTTT
CASRPGQGGGELFF
>.|TRBJ1-5|TRBV6-5|TRBD1
TGTGCCAGCAACCCGACAGGGAGCAATCAGCCCCAGCATTTT
CASNPTGSNQPQHF
>.|TRBJ1-1|TRBV29-1|.
TGCAGCGTTTTGGCCGGGGGGATGAACACTGAAGCTTTCTTT
CSVLAGGMNTEAFF
>few|TRBJ1-1|TRBV14|.
TGTGCCAGCAGCCGATTAGGTGGGCTGATCACTGAAGCTTTCTTT
CASSRLGGLITEAFF
>.|TRBJ2-4|TRBV5-4|.
TGTGCCAGCAGCTTGACTGATTGGCTGGAGGCCAAAAACATTCAGTACTTC
CASSLTDWLEAKNIQYF
>.|TRBJ1-1|TRBV20-1|.
TGCAGTACCAAGGACTATGAAGCTTTCTTT
CSTKDYEAFF
>few|TRBJ2-7|TRBV5-1|TRBD1
TGCGCCAGCAGCCAAACTACAGGGGCGCCCAACGAGCAGTACTTC
CASSQTTGAPNEQYF
>once|TRBJ2-2|TRBV4-1|TRBD1
TGCGCCAGCAGCCAGAGCCCCAACCCGGGCAGGGGGCGGGCCGGGGAGCTGTTTTTT
CASSQSPNPGRGRAGELFF
>.|TRBJ2-2|TRBV5-1|TRBD2
TGCGCCAGCAGCTCGGCAGGGAGGGCCGGGGAGCTGTTTTTT
CASSSAGRAGELFF
>.|TRBJ2-1|TRBV7-2|TRBD2
TGTGCCAGCAGCTTACGGTGGGCTAGCGGGGGGTCCGGTGAGCAGTTCTTC
CASSLRWASGGSGEQFF
>few|TRBJ1-2|TRBV3-1/TRBV3-2|.
TGTGCCAGCAGCCAAAGAACAGGTGTATCTTATGGCTACACCTTC
CASSQRTGVSYGYTF
>.|TRBJ1-1|TRBV19|.
TGTGCCAGTAGTTACCGGGGGGGGACTGAAGCTTTCTTT
CASSYRGGTEAFF
>.|TRBJ2-3|TRBV11-3|TRBD1
TGTGCCAGCAGCTCAGGACAGGGGGCGAAAGATACGCAGTATTTT
CASSSGQGAKDTQYF
>.|TRBJ1-1|TRBV18|.
TGTGCCAGCTCACCACCGAAACAGGGCCAGAACACTGAAGCTTTCTTT
CASSPPKQGQNTEAFF
>.|TRBJ1-2|TRBV6-2/TRBV6-3|.
TGTGCCAGCAGTCTCAAGGTCGGGACAACAAACTATGGCTACACCTTC
CASSLKVGTTNYGYTF